This record concerns one T cell receptor beta chain sequence. The data are from a study of blood T cell repertoires in COVID-19. Study background: Spain, Italy and the United States supplied samples that represented acute and convalescent COVID-19.

In the original processing: Estimates of nucleated cell counts were drawn from the amplification of reference gene primers. The method was immunoSEQ multiplex PCR; TCRdb's version includes in-frame clones alone and lacks a portion of them. The D gene and trimming were derived from the DNA, and the V and J assignments and clone size from that table. In the table there are under 350,000 clones, 70% to 90% of which are singletons. The V end was cut by 5 bases, the J end by 1 base, with 5 bases between. The CDR3 extends over 13 amino acids. CDR1 is SGHTA and CDR2 is FQGNSA in the germline V gene. This chain links TRBV7-2 with TRBJ1-4, with D uncertain. The source of this sequence is a man aged 18 to 30 with active or convalescent COVID-19. The sequenced sample consisted of peripheral blood. CDR3 in amino acids: CASSRGTNEKLFF. The CDR3 DNA follows: TGTGCCAGCAGCAGAGGAACTAATGAAAAACTGTTTTTT.